This section outlines one TCR beta chain sequence together with its context. Its antigen is still unknown. It has no much larger one-base neighbor in the sample; base qualities were not kept. The entry originates in a study of blood T cell repertoires in COVID-19 (dated by TCRdb to the early 2020s). General notes on the study: Collaborator samples came from the United States, Italy and Spain and covered acute and convalescent phases of COVID-19. The prospective study material was composed of cDNA or gDNA derived from T cells, B-cell-depleted T cells, or PBMCs. The repertoires were released in a freely available public database meant as a resource for research on the immune response to SARS-CoV-2. The samples were drawn from two sources: the first 160 participants of the ongoing ImmuneRACE study, and over 1,000 subjects contributed by 6 global collaborators. HLA class I and class II types, where available, came from metadata supplied by the sample provider rather than from assay-based typing. The sample metadata nearly always contained a de-identified subject ID, COVID-19 status, age in years and sex. Subjects who had been exposed to COVID-19, were actively infected with it, or had recovered from it provided the deeply sampled blood TCRbeta repertoires that made up the dataset.

The CDR1 and CDR2 encoded by the germline V gene are MGHRA and YSYEKL. Trimming removed 4 bases from V and 2 bases from J; the gene matches leave 5 bases unexplained. The CDR3 runs 15 residues from the cysteine to the phenylalanine. Only CDR3 DNA is held: 45 bases, read in frame from base 1. What the authors observed across the whole study: Clinical and demographic metadata were provided uncurated, with the amount varying by source and participant.

The immunoSEQ Assay, a bias-controlled multiplex PCR, was used to amplify TCRbeta CDR3 regions from genomic DNA. As for the original processing: Nucleated cell counts per sample were estimated from amplification of reference gene primers within the assay. To quantify the absolute abundance of each unique TCRbeta CDR3 rearrangement, sequence reads were collapsed and filtered. For each sample, productive Simpson clonality was calculated as the square root of Simpson's diversity index over productive rearrangements. The table was pulled from immuneACCESS by TCRdb, which kept in-frame rearrangements only. Such tables lose some clones; where checked, under half of the loss comes from unresolved V genes, and the rest has no known cause. V and J calls and clone size are as listed in that table; D and trimming were resolved from the DNA. The sample profile shows about 150,000 clones; roughly four fifths of them were found once. The ten largest clonotypes hold more than 7% of the sample.

Collaborating institutions collected whole blood in K2EDTA tubes following their own protocols. For TCRbeta analysis, collaborators shipped samples as frozen whole blood, isolated PBMCs, or DNA extracted from either of those sample types. Sample: peripheral blood. The chain was built from TRBV4-1 and TRBJ1-3; TRBD1 fits 7 bases in the junction. This TCR derives from a human donor with acute or convalescent COVID-19. The donor label of this sample is uncertain. The CDR3 protein is CASSRQGDAGNTIYF. The base sequence is TGCGCCAGCAGCCGTCAGGGGGATGCTGGAAACACCATATATTTT.